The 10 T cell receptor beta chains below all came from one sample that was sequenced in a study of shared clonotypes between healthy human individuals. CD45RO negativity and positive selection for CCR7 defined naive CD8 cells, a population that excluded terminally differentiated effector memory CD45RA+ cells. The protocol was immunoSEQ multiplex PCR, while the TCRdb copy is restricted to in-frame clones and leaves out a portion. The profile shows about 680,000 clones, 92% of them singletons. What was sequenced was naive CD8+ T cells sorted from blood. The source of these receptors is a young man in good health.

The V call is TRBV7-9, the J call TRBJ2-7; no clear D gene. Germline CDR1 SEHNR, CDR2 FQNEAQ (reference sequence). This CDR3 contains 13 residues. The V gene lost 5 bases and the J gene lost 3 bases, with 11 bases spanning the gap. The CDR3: CASSATENYEQYF. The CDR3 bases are TGTGCCAGCAGCGCAACGGAAAACTACGAGCAGTACTTC.

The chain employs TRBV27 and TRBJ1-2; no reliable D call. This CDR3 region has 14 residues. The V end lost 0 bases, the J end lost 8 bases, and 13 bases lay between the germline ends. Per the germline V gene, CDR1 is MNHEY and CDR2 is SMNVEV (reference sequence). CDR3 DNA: TGTGCCAGCAGTTTATCACGTCTAGGGTACGGCTACACCTTC. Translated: CASSLSRLGYGYTF.

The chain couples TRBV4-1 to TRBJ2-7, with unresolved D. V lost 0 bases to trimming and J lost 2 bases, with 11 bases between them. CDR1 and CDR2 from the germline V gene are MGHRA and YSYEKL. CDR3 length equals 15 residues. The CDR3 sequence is CASSQDLGQTYEQYF. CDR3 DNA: TGCGCCAGCAGCCAAGATCTAGGGCAGACCTACGAGCAGTACTTC.

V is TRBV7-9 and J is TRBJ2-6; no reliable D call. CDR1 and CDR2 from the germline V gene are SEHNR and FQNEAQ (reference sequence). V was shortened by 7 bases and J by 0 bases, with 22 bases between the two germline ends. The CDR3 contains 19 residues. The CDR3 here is CASTNADGALFSGANVLTF. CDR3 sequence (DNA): TGTGCCAGCACCAACGCCGACGGTGCCCTCTTCTCTGGGGCCAACGTCCTGACTTTC.

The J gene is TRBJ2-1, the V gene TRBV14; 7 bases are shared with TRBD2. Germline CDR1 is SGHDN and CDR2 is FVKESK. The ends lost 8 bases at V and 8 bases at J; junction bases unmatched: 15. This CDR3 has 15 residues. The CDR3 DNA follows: TGTGCCAGCTGTAAGGACGGGAGGTGGTTTGATGAGCAGTTCTTC. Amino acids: CASCKDGRWFDEQFF.

The CDR3 protein is CASSLSGSGEQYF. CDR3 nucleotide sequence: TGTGCCAGCAGCCTGAGCGGGAGCGGCGAGCAGTACTTC. The chain combines TRBV11-2 with TRBJ2-7; 8 nucleotides match TRBD2. V lost 5 bases to trimming and J lost 6 bases; unmatched junction nucleotides: 6. Germline V CDR1 and CDR2: SGHAT, FQNNGV. The CDR3 extends over 13 amino acids.

CDR3 nucleotide sequence: TGTGCCAGCACCGGCGGGAGATCGGACGAGCAGTACTTC. This translates into CASTGGRSDEQYF. The gene calls are TRBV2 and TRBJ2-7; 7 positions agree with TRBD2. With 7 bases clipped from V and 5 bases from J, the junction kept 8 bases outside the gene matches. Germline assignment: CDR1 SNHLY and CDR2 FYNNEI. The CDR3 is made up of 13 amino acids.

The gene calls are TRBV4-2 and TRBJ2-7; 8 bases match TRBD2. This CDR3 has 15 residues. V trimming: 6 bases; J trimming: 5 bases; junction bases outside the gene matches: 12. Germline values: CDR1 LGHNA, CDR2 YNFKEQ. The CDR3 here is CASSQLADKRHEQYF. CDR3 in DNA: TGTGCCAGCAGTCAACTAGCGGACAAGAGACACGAGCAGTACTTC.

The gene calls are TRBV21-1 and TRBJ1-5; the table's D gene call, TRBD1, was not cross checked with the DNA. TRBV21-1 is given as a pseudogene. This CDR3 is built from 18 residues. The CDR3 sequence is CASSGARNSETSNQPQHF. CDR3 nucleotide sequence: TGTGCCAGCAGCGGGGCTCGGAACAGTGAAACAAGCAATCAGCCCCAGCATTTT.

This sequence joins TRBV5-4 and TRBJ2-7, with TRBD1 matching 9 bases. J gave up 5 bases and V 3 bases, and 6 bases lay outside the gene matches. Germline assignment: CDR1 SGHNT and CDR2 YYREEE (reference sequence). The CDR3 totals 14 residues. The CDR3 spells CASSWGTGSDEQYF. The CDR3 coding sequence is TGTGCCAGCAGCTGGGGGACAGGGAGCGACGAGCAGTACTTC.